This TCR beta chain derives from a study of T cells in narcolepsy. The assay was immunoSEQ multiplex PCR, and TCRdb's table has in-frame clones only and misses some. The data contain roughly 27,000 clones, 70% to 85% of them singletons. The CDR3 is 16 residues long. Trimming stripped 3 bases from V and 4 bases from J, with 15 bases between. Germline V gives CDR1 MGHRA, CDR2 YSYEKL. The clonotype originates from a human donor in good health. Sequencing was carried out using memory (CD45RA-) CD4+ T cells from blood. This chain uses TRBV4-1 with TRBJ2-2, with a possible D match to TRBD1 (7 bases). The CDR3 reads CASSQTEGASTGELFF. Written as DNA, the CDR3 is TGCGCCAGCAGCCAGACGGAGGGGGCGTCCACCGGGGAGCTGTTTTTT.